This TCR beta chain is drawn from a study of cytomegalovirus exposure and HLA in healthy donors. The study ran its PCR with 60 Vbeta and 13 Jbeta primers. Only in-frame clones appear in the TCRdb table, and some are missing; sequencing was by immunoSEQ multiplex PCR. The repertoire holds fewer than 100,000 clones, 70% to 80% seen once, with around 17% in the top ten. Germline lookup yields CDR1 SNHLY and CDR2 FYNNEI. Trimming cost V 8 bases and J 8 bases, with 28 bases left between them. The CDR3 contains 17 residues. Study conclusions and caveats: Listed as cytomegalovirus-associated were around 160 TCR beta chains.

A remark on this clone: Antigen specificity is unknown.

This clonotype originated in a man aged 55 to 69 in good health and CMV-seropositive. The rearrangement links TRBV2 to TRBJ2-1; maybe TRBD2 (6 bases). Sequencing was done on a sample of PBMCs. The CDR3 spells CASPPTRPPAGGYEQFF. In DNA, the CDR3 is TGTGCCAGCCCACCGACGAGACCCCCCGCTGGGGGGTATGAGCAGTTCTTC.